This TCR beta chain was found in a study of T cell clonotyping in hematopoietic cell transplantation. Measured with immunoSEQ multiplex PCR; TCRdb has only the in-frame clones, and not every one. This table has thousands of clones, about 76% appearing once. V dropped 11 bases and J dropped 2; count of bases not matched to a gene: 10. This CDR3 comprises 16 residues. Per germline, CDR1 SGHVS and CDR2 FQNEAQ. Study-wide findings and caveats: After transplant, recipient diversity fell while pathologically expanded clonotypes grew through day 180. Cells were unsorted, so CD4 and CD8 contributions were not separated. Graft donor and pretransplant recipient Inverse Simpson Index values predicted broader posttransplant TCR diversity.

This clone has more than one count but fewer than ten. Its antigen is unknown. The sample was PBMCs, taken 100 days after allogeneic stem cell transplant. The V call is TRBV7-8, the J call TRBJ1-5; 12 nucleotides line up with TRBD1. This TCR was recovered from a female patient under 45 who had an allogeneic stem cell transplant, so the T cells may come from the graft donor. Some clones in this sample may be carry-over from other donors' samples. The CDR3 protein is CAWGIGTGGGNQPQHF. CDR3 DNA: TGTGCCTGGGGAATAGGGACAGGGGGCGGCAATCAGCCCCAGCATTTT.